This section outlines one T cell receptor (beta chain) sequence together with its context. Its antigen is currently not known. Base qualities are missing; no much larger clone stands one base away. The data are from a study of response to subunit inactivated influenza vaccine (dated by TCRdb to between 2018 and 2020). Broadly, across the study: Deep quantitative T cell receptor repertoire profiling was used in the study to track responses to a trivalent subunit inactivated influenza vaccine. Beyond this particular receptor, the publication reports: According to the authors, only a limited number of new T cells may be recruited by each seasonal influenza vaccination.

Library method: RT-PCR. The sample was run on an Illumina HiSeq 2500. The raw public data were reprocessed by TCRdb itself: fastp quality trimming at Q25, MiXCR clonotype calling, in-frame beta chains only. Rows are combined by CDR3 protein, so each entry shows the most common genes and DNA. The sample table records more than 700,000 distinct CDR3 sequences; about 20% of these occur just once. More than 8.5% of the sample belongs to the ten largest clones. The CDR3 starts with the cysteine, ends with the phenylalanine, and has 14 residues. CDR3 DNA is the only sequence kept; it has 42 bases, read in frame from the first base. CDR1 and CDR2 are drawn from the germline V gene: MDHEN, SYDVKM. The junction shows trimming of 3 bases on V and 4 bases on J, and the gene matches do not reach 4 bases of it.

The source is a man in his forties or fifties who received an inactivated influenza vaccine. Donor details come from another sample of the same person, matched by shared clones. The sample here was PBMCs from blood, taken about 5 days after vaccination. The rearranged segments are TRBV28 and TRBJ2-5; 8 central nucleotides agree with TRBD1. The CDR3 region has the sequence CASSLPGTGETQYF. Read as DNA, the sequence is TGTGCCAGCAGTTTGCCCGGGACAGGAGAGACCCAGTACTTC. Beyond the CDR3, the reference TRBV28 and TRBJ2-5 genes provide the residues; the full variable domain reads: DVKVTQSSRYLVKRTGEKVFLECVQDMDHENMFWYRQDPGLGLRLIYFSYDVKMKEKGDIPEGYSVSREKKERFSLILESASTNQTSMYLCASSLPGTGETQYFGPGTRLLVL.